This T cell receptor (beta chain) emerged from a study of cytomegalovirus exposure and HLA in healthy donors. Study at large: Among around 180 million T cells, an earlier analysis found roughly 100 million unique TCR beta sequences. Whole-study findings and limits: The presence/absence work took it that sequencing depth was about the same across donors. Trimming of TCR beta V- and J-genes showed a link, identified in a later analysis, to a missense DCLRE1C variant. According to the study, roughly 160 TCR beta chains were cytomegalovirus-associated.

Of note for this clone: Its cognate antigen is unknown.

The PCR had 60 Vbeta and 13 Jbeta primers. Produced via immunoSEQ multiplex PCR; TCRdb's table is partial and in-frame only. The sample lists 85,000 to 100,000 clones, roughly three quarters occurring once. This clonotype originated in an older woman in good health and CMV-seronegative. The sequencing input was PBMCs.

This CDR3 reads CAISDWRGRRDTEAFF. CDR3 DNA sequence: TGTGCCATCAGTGACTGGCGGGGCAGGAGGGATACTGAAGCTTTCTTT. The chain couples TRBV10-3 to TRBJ1-1; D is perhaps TRBD1 (5 bases). This CDR3 region has 16 residues. Germline-derived CDR1 and CDR2 are ENHRY and SYGVKD. V lost 3 bases and J 5 bases, leaving 19 bases between the germline ends.